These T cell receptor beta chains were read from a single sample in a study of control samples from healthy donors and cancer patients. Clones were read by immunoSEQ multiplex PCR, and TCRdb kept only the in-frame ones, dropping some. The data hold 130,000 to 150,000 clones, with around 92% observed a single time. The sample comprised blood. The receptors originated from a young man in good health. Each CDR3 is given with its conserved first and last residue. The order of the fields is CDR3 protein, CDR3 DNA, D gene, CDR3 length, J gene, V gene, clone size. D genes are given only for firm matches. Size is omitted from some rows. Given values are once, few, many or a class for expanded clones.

CDR3aa: CASSLTGQQAFF
CDR3nt: TGTGCCAGCAGTTTAACGGGACAGCAAGCTTTCTTT
d_gene: TRBD1
len: 12
j_gene: TRBJ1-1
v_gene: TRBV28
abundance: NA

CDR3aa: CASSLASPGGTVTQYF
CDR3nt: TGCGCCAGCAGCTTGGCCTCCCCCGGAGGTACGGTCACGCAGTATTTT
d_gene: NA
len: 16
j_gene: TRBJ2-3
v_gene: TRBV5-1
abundance: once

CDR3aa: CASSLVLGQPQHF
CDR3nt: TGTGCCAGCAGCTTAGTATTGGGGCAGCCCCAGCATTTT
d_gene: NA
len: 13
j_gene: TRBJ1-5
v_gene: TRBV7-2
abundance: NA

CDR3aa: CASSSGGTQYF
CDR3nt: TGCGCCAGCAGTAGCGGGGGTACGCAGTATTTT
d_gene: TRBD2
len: 11
j_gene: TRBJ2-3
v_gene: TRBV5-1
abundance: NA

CDR3aa: CASSPLPGRRLFF
CDR3nt: TGTGCCAGCAGCCCCCTCCCCGGCAGAAGACTGTTTTTT
d_gene: NA
len: 13
j_gene: TRBJ1-4
v_gene: TRBV7-9
abundance: NA

CDR3aa: CASSYLYEQYF
CDR3nt: TGTGCCAGCAGTTACCTCTACGAGCAGTACTTC
d_gene: NA
len: 11
j_gene: TRBJ2-7
v_gene: TRBV6-2/TRBV6-3
abundance: NA

CDR3aa: CASSPSGDYGYTF
CDR3nt: TGTGCCAGCAGCCCATCTGGGGACTATGGCTACACCTTC
d_gene: NA
len: 13
j_gene: TRBJ1-2
v_gene: TRBV5-5
abundance: NA

CDR3aa: CASSLVGQAADTQYF
CDR3nt: TGTGCCAGCAGCTTGGTGGGACAGGCGGCAGATACGCAGTATTTT
d_gene: TRBD1
len: 15
j_gene: TRBJ2-3
v_gene: TRBV5-4
abundance: NA

CDR3aa: CASSEQGTHTEAFF
CDR3nt: TGCGCCAGCAGCGAACAGGGAACACACACTGAAGCTTTCTTT
d_gene: NA
len: 14
j_gene: TRBJ1-1
v_gene: TRBV5-1
abundance: NA

CDR3aa: CASSLSNSDEQFF
CDR3nt: TGTGCCAGCAGCTTGTCTAACTCCGATGAGCAGTTCTTC
d_gene: NA
len: 13
j_gene: TRBJ2-1
v_gene: TRBV11-2
abundance: NA

CDR3aa: CASSADSSGANVLTF
CDR3nt: TGTGCCAGCAGCGCGGACAGCTCTGGGGCCAACGTCCTGACTTTC
d_gene: NA
len: 15
j_gene: TRBJ2-6
v_gene: TRBV7-8
abundance: NA

CDR3aa: CASSESQGMPEAFF
CDR3nt: TGCGCCAGCAGTGAATCCCAGGGAATGCCTGAAGCTTTCTTT
d_gene: NA
len: 14
j_gene: TRBJ1-1
v_gene: TRBV5-1
abundance: NA

CDR3aa: CASSQTGGDTQYF
CDR3nt: TGCGCCAGCAGCCAAACTGGGGGAGATACGCAGTATTTT
d_gene: NA
len: 13
j_gene: TRBJ2-3
v_gene: TRBV4-1
abundance: NA

CDR3aa: CASSLSTGSYEQYF
CDR3nt: TGTGCCAGCAGCTTAAGTACAGGGTCCTACGAGCAGTACTTC
d_gene: NA
len: 14
j_gene: TRBJ2-7
v_gene: TRBV11-2
abundance: NA

CDR3aa: CASLGTTPRYEQYF
CDR3nt: TGCGCCAGCCTCGGCACAACCCCTCGCTACGAGCAGTACTTC
d_gene: NA
len: 14
j_gene: TRBJ2-7
v_gene: TRBV10-2
abundance: NA

CDR3aa: CASSTDRDTGELFF
CDR3nt: TGTGCCAGCTCAACGGACAGAGACACCGGGGAGCTGTTTTTT
d_gene: NA
len: 14
j_gene: TRBJ2-2
v_gene: TRBV18
abundance: NA

CDR3aa: CASSLYRAGDTQYF
CDR3nt: TGTGCCAGCAGTCTTTACAGAGCGGGGGATACGCAGTATTTT
d_gene: TRBD2
len: 14
j_gene: TRBJ2-3
v_gene: TRBV6-5
abundance: NA

CDR3aa: CASSQALLSGPTGWTDTQYF
CDR3nt: TGTGCCAGCAGCCAAGCCCTTTTGAGCGGGCCTACGGGGTGGACAGATACGCAGTATTTT
d_gene: NA
len: 20
j_gene: TRBJ2-3
v_gene: TRBV14
abundance: NA

CDR3aa: CASSQGQGVRGYTF
CDR3nt: TGTGCCAGCAGCCAAGGACAGGGGGTGAGGGGCTACACCTTC
d_gene: TRBD1
len: 14
j_gene: TRBJ1-2
v_gene: TRBV7-9
abundance: NA

CDR3aa: CASSPLPLSTDTQYF
CDR3nt: TGTGCCAGCAGCCCCCTACCCCTAAGCACAGATACGCAGTATTTT
d_gene: NA
len: 15
j_gene: TRBJ2-3
v_gene: TRBV11-2
abundance: NA

CDR3aa: CAISGEAAVGTEAFF
CDR3nt: TGTGCCATCAGCGGGGAGGCGGCCGTGGGCACTGAAGCTTTCTTT
d_gene: NA
len: 15
j_gene: TRBJ1-1
v_gene: TRBV10-3
abundance: NA

CDR3aa: CASSFGQGRTEAFF
CDR3nt: TGCGCCAGCAGCTTCGGGCAGGGGAGAACTGAAGCTTTCTTT
d_gene: NA
len: 14
j_gene: TRBJ1-1
v_gene: TRBV5-1
abundance: NA

CDR3aa: CASSLDRQGADGYTF
CDR3nt: TGTGCCAGCAGCCTGGACCGACAGGGGGCGGACGGCTACACCTTC
d_gene: TRBD1
len: 15
j_gene: TRBJ1-2
v_gene: TRBV5-4
abundance: NA

CDR3aa: CASSIGPPMSNEQFF
CDR3nt: TGTGCCAGTAGTATAGGTCCCCCTATGAGTAATGAGCAGTTCTTC
d_gene: NA
len: 15
j_gene: TRBJ2-1
v_gene: TRBV19
abundance: NA

CDR3aa: CASSPRGPLYSNSPLHF
CDR3nt: TGTGCCAGCTCACCGAGGGGACCCCTCTATTCTAATTCACCCCTCCACTTT
d_gene: NA
len: 17
j_gene: TRBJ1-6
v_gene: TRBV18
abundance: NA

CDR3aa: CASTLRAYNEQFF
CDR3nt: TGTGCCAGCACCCTGCGGGCCTACAATGAGCAGTTCTTC
d_gene: NA
len: 13
j_gene: TRBJ2-1
v_gene: TRBV2
abundance: NA

CDR3aa: CASSPILATAGSGANVLTF
CDR3nt: TGCGCCAGCAGCCCGATTTTGGCGACAGCAGGCTCTGGGGCCAACGTCCTGACTTTC
d_gene: NA
len: 19
j_gene: TRBJ2-6
v_gene: TRBV4-1
abundance: once

CDR3aa: CASSTLAGGLNEQFF
CDR3nt: TGTGCCAGTAGTACTCTAGCGGGGGGTCTCAATGAGCAGTTCTTC
d_gene: TRBD2
len: 15
j_gene: TRBJ2-1
v_gene: TRBV19
abundance: NA

CDR3aa: CASSLGTLDTGELFF
CDR3nt: TGTGCCAGCAGCCTAGGGACACTTGACACCGGGGAGCTGTTTTTT
d_gene: NA
len: 15
j_gene: TRBJ2-2
v_gene: TRBV5-6
abundance: NA

CDR3aa: CASSRDRGNQPQHF
CDR3nt: TGTGCCAGCAGCCGGGACAGGGGCAATCAGCCCCAGCATTTT
d_gene: TRBD1
len: 14
j_gene: TRBJ1-5
v_gene: TRBV2
abundance: NA

CDR3aa: CSVRDRANPGANVLTF
CDR3nt: TGCAGCGTACGGGACAGGGCAAACCCTGGGGCCAACGTCCTGACTTTC
d_gene: TRBD1
len: 16
j_gene: TRBJ2-6
v_gene: TRBV29-1
abundance: NA

CDR3aa: CASSPRRDGNTIYF
CDR3nt: TGCGCCAGCTCACCACGGCGGGATGGAAACACCATATATTTT
d_gene: NA
len: 14
j_gene: TRBJ1-3
v_gene: TRBV18
abundance: NA

CDR3aa: CASSLAPGGITGELFF
CDR3nt: TGCGCCAGCAGCTTGGCCCCAGGGGGCATCACCGGGGAGCTGTTTTTT
d_gene: TRBD1
len: 16
j_gene: TRBJ2-2
v_gene: TRBV5-1
abundance: once

CDR3aa: CATSDLASGANVLTF
CDR3nt: TGTGCCACCAGTGATTTGGCGTCTGGGGCCAACGTCCTGACTTTC
d_gene: NA
len: 15
j_gene: TRBJ2-6
v_gene: TRBV24-1
abundance: NA

CDR3aa: CASSLNVYQNQPQHF
CDR3nt: TGTGCCAGCAGCTTAAACGTGTACCAAAATCAGCCCCAGCATTTT
d_gene: NA
len: 15
j_gene: TRBJ1-5
v_gene: TRBV27
abundance: NA

CDR3aa: CASSQVGLAGDNYEQYF
CDR3nt: TGTGCCAGCAGCCAAGTTGGGCTAGCGGGGGACAACTACGAGCAGTACTTC
d_gene: TRBD2
len: 17
j_gene: TRBJ2-7
v_gene: TRBV4-2
abundance: NA

CDR3aa: CASSLLGTSGVNEQFF
CDR3nt: TGTGCCAGCAGTTTATTGGGGACTAGCGGGGTTAATGAGCAGTTCTTC
d_gene: TRBD2
len: 16
j_gene: TRBJ2-1
v_gene: TRBV27
abundance: NA

CDR3aa: CASSAGTDTQYF
CDR3nt: TGTGCCAGCAGCGCGGGGACAGATACGCAGTATTTT
d_gene: NA
len: 12
j_gene: TRBJ2-3
v_gene: TRBV7-9
abundance: NA

CDR3aa: CASSQQGANQPQHF
CDR3nt: TGCGCCAGCAGCCAACAGGGGGCGAACCAGCCCCAGCATTTT
d_gene: TRBD1
len: 14
j_gene: TRBJ1-5
v_gene: TRBV4-1
abundance: NA